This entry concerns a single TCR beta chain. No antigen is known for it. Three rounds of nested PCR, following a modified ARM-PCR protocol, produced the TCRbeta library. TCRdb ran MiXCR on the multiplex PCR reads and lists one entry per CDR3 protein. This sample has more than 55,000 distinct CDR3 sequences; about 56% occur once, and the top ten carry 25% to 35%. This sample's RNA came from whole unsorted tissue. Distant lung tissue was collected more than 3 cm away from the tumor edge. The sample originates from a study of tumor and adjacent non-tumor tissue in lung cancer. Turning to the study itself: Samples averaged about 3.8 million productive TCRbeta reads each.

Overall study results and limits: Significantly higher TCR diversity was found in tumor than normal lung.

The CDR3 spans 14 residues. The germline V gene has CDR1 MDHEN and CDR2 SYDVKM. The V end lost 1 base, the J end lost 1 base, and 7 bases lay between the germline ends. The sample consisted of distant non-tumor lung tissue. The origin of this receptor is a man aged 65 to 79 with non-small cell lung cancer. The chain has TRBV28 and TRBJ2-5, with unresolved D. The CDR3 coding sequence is TGTGCCAGCAGTTTATCAGCGAGCCAAGAGACCCAGTACTTC. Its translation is CASSLSASQETQYF.